These 29 T cell receptor beta chains were all obtained from the same sample, sequenced in a study of control samples from healthy donors and cancer patients. Libraries were prepared by immunoSEQ multiplex PCR; TCRdb keeps only in-frame clonotypes and omits some of them. The table shows around 160,000 clones, with approximately 93% occurring only once. Sequenced input: blood. The receptors were sampled from a man between 18 and 35 years old in good health.

This clone was observed a handful of times. The chain couples TRBV7-9 to TRBJ1-1, with D unresolved. Trimming cost V 5 bases and J 8 bases, with 12 bases left between them. The germline gives CDR1 SEHNR, CDR2 FQNEAQ (reference sequence). This CDR3 region has 12 residues. CDR3 bases: TGTGCCAGCAGCCCAGTCTTCGTCGAAGCTTTCTTT. Its protein product is CASSPVFVEAFF.

The chain joins TRBV11-3 to TRBJ1-1; D not certain. V was shortened by 1 base and J by 4 bases, with 4 bases between the two germline ends. CDR1 is SGHNT and CDR2 is YENEEA in the germline V gene. This CDR3 is built from 12 residues. The CDR3 DNA follows: TGTGCCAGCAGCTTAGGAACCACTGAAGCTTTCTTT. Protein: CASSLGTTEAFF.

The table lists this clone with a count of one. The chain has TRBV11-2 and TRBJ1-1, with D perhaps matching TRBD1 (5 bases). The CDR3 runs 12 residues. The ends were cut back, 10 bases at V and 1 base at J, with 10 bases in the middle. Germline loops: CDR1 SGHAT, CDR2 FQNNGV. DNA for the CDR3: TGTGCCACAGGGCCGGGGAACACTGAAGCTTTCTTT. This sequence encodes CATGPGNTEAFF.

J is TRBJ2-2 and V is TRBV25-1; 9 positions agree with TRBD1. The CDR3 runs to 15 residues. V lost 3 bases, J lost 3 bases, and 2 bases stayed unmatched. Germline V gene lookup returns CDR1 MGHDK and CDR2 SYGVNS. CDR3 DNA sequence: TGTGCCAGCAGTGACTGGACAGGGGACACCGGGGAGCTGTTTTTT. Translating gives CASSDWTGDTGELFF.

This chain links TRBV29-1 with TRBJ2-1; the D gene is possibly TRBD2 (5 bases). The ends were cut back, 7 bases at V and 8 bases at J, with 21 bases in the middle. CDR1 is SQVTM, CDR2 ANQGSEA, per germline. The CDR3 loop spans 14 amino acids. In nucleotides, the CDR3 is TGCAGCGCGACCGGGAAGCGGAATGGTGATGAGCAGTTCTTC. This translates into CSATGKRNGDEQFF.

The chain links TRBV3-1 (or the pseudogene TRBV3-2) to TRBJ1-4; a weak D match, TRBD1 (6 bases). The CDR3 is 14 residues long. V lost 4 bases and J 10 bases, leaving 16 bases between the germline ends. Germline values: CDR1 LGHDT, CDR2 YNNKEL (reference sequence). The CDR3 protein is CASSPRKDSTKLFF. CDR3 nucleotide sequence: TGTGCCAGCAGCCCAAGAAAGGACAGCACAAAACTGTTTTTT.

The V and J genes are TRBV9 and TRBJ1-1; 7 bases match TRBD1. Germline CDR1 reads SGDLS; CDR2 reads YYNGEE. Germline trimming cut 0 bases from V and 4 bases from J; bases unmatched to any gene: 3. CDR3 length: 14 amino acids. The CDR3 protein is CASSVDGDSTEAFF. In DNA, the CDR3 is TGTGCCAGCAGCGTAGACGGGGACAGCACTGAAGCTTTCTTT.

J is TRBJ1-5 and V is TRBV4-2; 9 bases match TRBD1. Germline V gene lookup returns CDR1 LGHNA and CDR2 YNFKEQ. V trimming: 6 bases; J trimming: 5 bases; junction bases outside the gene matches: 5. The CDR3 contains 14 residues. CDR3 nucleotide sequence: TGTGCCAGCAGAGCAGACAGGGGGGATCAGCCCCAGCATTTT. It yields the protein CASRADRGDQPQHF.

The J gene is TRBJ1-2, the V gene TRBV6-5, with D uncertain. The germline CDR1 and CDR2 sequences are MNHEY and SVGAGI. The CDR3 spans 15 residues. The ends were cut back, 5 bases at V and 4 bases at J, with 17 bases in the middle. The CDR3 sequence: CASSPDGQILYGYTF. The CDR3 DNA reads TGTGCCAGCAGTCCCGACGGGCAGATTCTCTATGGCTACACCTTC.

The table lists this clone with a count of one. This chain connects TRBV19 to TRBJ1-1; no firm D call. V lost 5 bases and J 3 bases, leaving 13 bases between the germline ends. This CDR3 comprises 14 residues. CDR1 is LNHDA and CDR2 is SQIVND in the germline V gene (reference sequence). The CDR3 loop reads CASSPFSSDTEAFF. The CDR3, as DNA: TGTGCCAGTAGTCCTTTCAGTTCGGACACTGAAGCTTTCTTT.

To note about this clone: This CDR3 is also generated by other DNA sequences in the sample. The chain carries TRBV28 and TRBJ1-4; 7 bases align to TRBD1. The CDR3 covers 14 residues. Germline-derived CDR1 and CDR2 are MDHEN and SYDVKM. Unmatched junction bases numbered 3, after V lost 2 bases and J lost 6 bases. Here the CDR3 DNA reads TGTGCCAGCAGTTTAGTAGGGGGCGATGAAAAACTGTTTTTT. This sequence encodes CASSLVGGDEKLFF.

The chain is built from TRBV18 and TRBJ1-3; TRBD1 aligns across 9 bases. V gave up 5 bases and J gave up 4 bases; unmatched junction bases: 3. This CDR3 is 14 amino acids long. Per germline, CDR1 KGHSH and CDR2 LQKENI. CDR3 sequence (DNA): TGTGCCAGCTCAGGGACAGGGTACGGAAACACCATATATTTT. Translating it yields CASSGTGYGNTIYF.

The genes are TRBV30 and TRBJ2-2; TRBD2 matches 9 bases. The germline V gene has CDR1 GTSNPN and CDR2 SVGIG (reference sequence). The CDR3 is 17 residues long. Trimming removed 4 bases from V and 0 bases from J; junction bases left unmatched: 9. CDR3 coding DNA: TGTGCCTGGATGGGGATTAGCGGGAGCGCGAACACCGGGGAGCTGTTTTTT. Translation gives CAWMGISGSANTGELFF.

This clone was observed once. This chain connects TRBV12-3 or TRBV12-4 to TRBJ1-1; 8 bases align to TRBD1. After removal of 5 bases from V and 8 bases from J, the junction contained 7 bases not matched to a gene. CDR3 length: 13 amino acids. CDR3: CASSRQGSREAFF. DNA for the CDR3: TGTGCCAGCAGTCGACAGGGGAGTAGAGAAGCTTTCTTT.

V and J are TRBV13 and TRBJ1-3, with D maybe TRBD1 (5 bases). V gave up 5 bases and J gave up 0 bases, with 11 bases separating them. CDR3 length: 15 residues. Germline lookup yields CDR1 PRHDT and CDR2 FYEKMQ (reference sequence). Here the CDR3 DNA reads TGTGCCAGCAGCCCGGAGGGGACCTCTGGAAACACCATATATTTT. Translating gives CASSPEGTSGNTIYF.

This chain uses TRBV5-5 with TRBJ1-6; D may be TRBD1 (5 bases). The CDR3 contains 16 residues. Germline CDR1 is SGHKS and CDR2 is YYEKEE (reference sequence). V was cut by 2 bases and J by 5 bases, with 14 bases left in between. The CDR3 DNA reads as TGTGCCAGCAGCTTTAGTCCGGGACGAAATAATTCACCCCTCCACTTT. This translates into CASSFSPGRNNSPLHF.

V is TRBV5-6 and J is TRBJ1-1; D gene uncertain. The CDR3 contains 14 residues. The V gene lost 4 bases and the J gene lost 0 bases, with 10 bases spanning the gap. Germline-derived CDR1 and CDR2 are SGHDT and YYEEEE. CDR3 sequence (DNA): TGTGCCAGCAGCCCGGGGTCCATGAACACTGAAGCTTTCTTT. Amino acids: CASSPGSMNTEAFF.

V gene TRBV5-5 combines with J gene TRBJ2-3; 14 nucleotides line up with TRBD2. V lost 4 bases and J lost 3; bases outside the gene matches: 10. CDR1 is SGHKS, CDR2 YYEKEE, per germline (reference sequence). The CDR3 is 18 residues long. The CDR3: CASSRRGLAGDMTDTQYF. CDR3 in DNA: TGTGCCAGCAGCCGGAGGGGACTAGCGGGAGATATGACAGATACGCAGTATTTT.

The V and J genes are TRBV27 and TRBJ1-4; the D is unclear. Trimming removed 0 bases from V and 11 bases from J, with 16 bases in between. CDR3 length equals 15 residues. Per the germline V gene, CDR1 is MNHEY and CDR2 is SMNVEV (reference sequence). CDR3: CASSLSSGSGSKLFF. CDR3 nucleotide sequence: TGTGCCAGCAGTTTATCGAGTGGATCGGGTTCGAAACTGTTTTTT.

The chain combines TRBV27 with TRBJ2-7; D possibly corresponds to TRBD1 (5 bases). V lost 6 bases and J 6 bases, leaving 12 bases between the germline ends. Germline V gene lookup returns CDR1 MNHEY and CDR2 SMNVEV (reference sequence). There are 12 residues in the CDR3. The CDR3 reads CASSYTRGEQYF. The CDR3 DNA reads as TGTGCCAGCAGCTATACAAGGGGCGAGCAGTACTTC.

This chain connects TRBV29-1 to TRBJ1-1; D is perhaps TRBD1 (5 bases). The CDR3 spans 14 residues. The germline gives CDR1 SQVTM, CDR2 ANQGSEA. Trimming removed 4 bases at V and 0 bases at J, with 12 bases between. This chain's CDR3 is CSVVGVRVNTEAFF. The CDR3 bases are TGCAGCGTTGTGGGGGTACGGGTGAACACTGAAGCTTTCTTT. The complete variable domain, with remaining parts taken from reference TRBV29-1 and TRBJ1-1, reads SAVISQKPSRDICQRGTSLTIQCQVDSQVTMMFWYRQQPGQSLTLIATANQGSEATYESGFVIDKFPISRPNLTFSTLTVSNMSPEDSSIYLCSVVGVRVNTEAFFGQGTRLTVV.

The V call is TRBV6-5, the J call TRBJ1-1, with 7 bases aligning to TRBD1. The ends lost 5 bases at V and 7 bases at J; junction bases unmatched: 7. Germline loops: CDR1 MNHEY, CDR2 SVGAGI. The CDR3 sequence is 13 residues long. The CDR3 sequence is CASSLNRGGEAFF. The CDR3 coding sequence is TGTGCCAGCAGTCTCAACAGGGGCGGTGAAGCTTTCTTT.

This clone appeared a few times. The genes are TRBV28 and TRBJ1-6; D is undetermined. The germline gives CDR1 MDHEN, CDR2 SYDVKM. This CDR3 has 14 residues. Trimming left V 4 bases short and J 6 bases short, with 10 bases between. The CDR3 loop reads CASSYTELNSPLHF. The CDR3 DNA reads TGTGCCAGCAGTTATACAGAGCTTAATTCACCCCTCCACTTT. Using reference TRBV28 and TRBJ1-6 for the parts outside the CDR3, the full variable domain is DVKVTQSSRYLVKRTGEKVFLECVQDMDHENMFWYRQDPGLGLRLIYFSYDVKMKEKGDIPEGYSVSREKKERFSLILESASTNQTSMYLCASSYTELNSPLHFGNGTRLTVT.

The chain links TRBV4-1 to TRBJ2-1; TRBD2 matches at 7 bases. Per germline, CDR1 MGHRA and CDR2 YSYEKL. The CDR3 sequence is 15 residues long. Trimming removed 3 bases from V and 7 bases from J; junction bases left unmatched: 9. The CDR3 nucleotides are TGCGCCAGCAGCCATGTGGGAGGGCTTTCAAATGAGCAGTTCTTC. Amino acids: CASSHVGGLSNEQFF.

The chain links TRBV28 to TRBJ1-4; no reliable D call. Trimming pared 8 bases from V and 5 bases from J, leaving 15 bases between. The CDR3 has 14 amino acids. Germline V CDR1 and CDR2: MDHEN, SYDVKM. The CDR3: CASAVIGGNEKLFF. The CDR3 bases are TGTGCCAGCGCCGTAATCGGTGGGAATGAAAAACTGTTTTTT.

The chain uses TRBV9 and TRBJ2-2, with D tentatively TRBD1 or TRBD2 (5 bases each). Germline V gene lookup returns CDR1 SGDLS and CDR2 YYNGEE. V shed 7 bases and J shed 2 bases, with 6 bases lying between them. CDR3 length: 12 amino acids. CDR3 bases: TGTGCCAGCGGGGACAACACCGGGGAGCTGTTTTTT. It codes for CASGDNTGELFF.

The chain employs TRBV9 and TRBJ2-4; D is ambiguous. This CDR3 comprises 17 residues. With 0 bases removed from V and 0 bases from J, the gap between germline ends came to 13 bases. CDR1 and CDR2 from the germline V gene are SGDLS and YYNGEE. In nucleotides, the CDR3 is TGTGCCAGCAGCGTAGGTGTGGGCCAACTAGCCAAAAACATTCAGTACTTC. Its translation: CASSVGVGQLAKNIQYF.

This clone showed up just a few times. The chain is built from TRBV7-3 and TRBJ1-1; a possible D gene is TRBD1 (5 bases). Trimming took off 2 bases at V and 0 bases at J, with 10 bases between the two ends. Germline V CDR1 and CDR2: SGHTA, FQGTGA. The CDR3 contains 15 residues. CDR3 bases: TGTGCCAGCAGCTTACATGGGGGGATGAACACTGAAGCTTTCTTT. Its protein product is CASSLHGGMNTEAFF.

This clone was seen just once. This chain connects TRBV19 to TRBJ1-3, with D unclear. Germline V gene lookup returns CDR1 LNHDA and CDR2 SQIVND (reference sequence). Deletions cut 8 bases from V and 4 bases from J, with 15 bases between. This CDR3 is built from 14 residues. This chain's CDR3 is CASAVGSEGNTIYF. CDR3 nucleotide sequence: TGTGCCAGTGCCGTAGGATCAGAAGGAAACACCATATATTTT.